A single sample is the source of the 9 T cell receptor beta chains below, sequenced in a study of blood T cell repertoires in COVID-19. This table comes from immunoSEQ multiplex PCR, and its TCRdb copy is limited to in-frame clones, with some not included. Among around 300,000 clones listed, 90% were seen once. Material for sequencing was peripheral blood. The receptors derive from a woman aged 50 to 65 with COVID-19, enrolled during active disease.

The chain carries TRBV9 and TRBJ2-2; D remains ambiguous. V was shortened by 0 bases and J by 3 bases, with 6 bases between the two germline ends. The CDR3 contains 14 residues. Germline CDR1 is SGDLS and CDR2 is YYNGEE. The CDR3 DNA sequence: TGTGCCAGCAGCGTAGGTTATGACACCGGGGAGCTGTTTTTT. It specifies CASSVGYDTGELFF.

The CDR3 bases are TGCGCCGGGGGGTCGGGATTCGACAACGAGCAGTACTTC. The encoded protein is CAGGSGFDNEQYF. The genes are TRBV4-1 and TRBJ2-7, with a tentative D call TRBD2 (6 bases). The V and J ends lost 11 bases and 5 bases respectively, with 19 bases between them. Germline CDR1 and CDR2: MGHRA and YSYEKL. This CDR3 contains 13 residues.

CDR3 residues: CASSLAAWSSYNEQFF. The CDR3 DNA follows: TGTGCCAGCAGCTTGGCCGCTTGGAGCTCCTACAATGAGCAGTTCTTC. The chain has TRBV7-2 and TRBJ2-1; no clear D gene. The CDR3 contains 16 residues. V gave up 3 bases and J gave up 0 bases, with 12 bases separating them. Germline V gene sequence: CDR1 SGHTA, CDR2 FQGNSA.

V and J are TRBV20-1 and TRBJ2-1; D is uncertain. The V end was cut by 3 bases, the J end by 3 bases, with 9 bases between. The germline CDR1 and CDR2 sequences are DFQATT and SNEGSKA (reference sequence). The CDR3 is made up of 13 amino acids. The CDR3 sequence is CSASRRNYNEQFF. CDR3 nucleotides: TGCAGTGCTAGTCGGAGAAACTACAATGAGCAGTTCTTC.

This clone occurred a few times. This chain uses TRBV19 with TRBJ2-2, with a possible D match to TRBD2 (6 bases). V was cut by 3 bases and J by 6 bases, with 11 bases left in between. This CDR3 is 14 amino acids long. The germline V gene has CDR1 LNHDA and CDR2 SQIVND (reference sequence). CDR3 region: CASSIAGRAGELFF. The CDR3 DNA sequence: TGTGCCAGTAGTATTGCGGGGCGTGCCGGGGAGCTGTTTTTT.

The table lists this clone with a few counts. The chain links TRBV19 to TRBJ1-1; 7 bases map to TRBD1. CDR1 is LNHDA and CDR2 is SQIVND in the germline V gene (reference sequence). This CDR3 region has 12 residues. The V segment lost 8 bases and the J segment 7 bases; nucleotides outside the gene matches: 7. In DNA form, the CDR3 reads TGTGCCAGTCTAAAGAGGGACAGTGAAGCTTTCTTT. Protein sequence: CASLKRDSEAFF.

The chain joins TRBV29-1 to TRBJ2-5; D is unresolved. CDR1 is SQVTM and CDR2 is ANQGSEA in the germline V gene. Trimming left V 4 bases short and J 0 bases short, with 12 bases between. The CDR3 totals 14 residues. CDR3 sequence: CSVVGRMYQETQYF. DNA of the CDR3: TGCAGCGTTGTTGGCAGAATGTACCAAGAGACCCAGTACTTC.

This rearrangement joins TRBV27 to TRBJ2-4; D is perhaps TRBD1 (5 bases). This CDR3 spans 14 amino acids. CDR1 is MNHEY, CDR2 SMNVEV, per germline (reference sequence). The V end lost 6 bases, the J end lost 0 bases, and 9 bases lay between the germline ends. The CDR3 sequence: CASRLRGAKNIQYF. For the CDR3, the DNA is TGTGCCAGCAGACTAAGGGGAGCCAAAAACATTCAGTACTTC.

The rearrangement uses TRBV7-9 and TRBJ2-3; D is perhaps TRBD1 (5 bases). The germline V gene encodes CDR1 SEHNR and CDR2 FQNEAQ (reference sequence). The CDR3 loop spans 18 amino acids. Trimming pared 1 base from V and 10 bases from J, leaving 27 bases between. CDR3 coding DNA: TGTGCCAGCAGCTTAGGCTTTGTTACAGGTCCGGAACAAAAGGCGCAGTATTTT. Encoded protein: CASSLGFVTGPEQKAQYF.